This T cell receptor beta chain was found in a study of blood T cells in healthy people across ages. Study-level results: With naive T cell percentage, TCR beta diversity showed a strong correlation.

Healthy individuals of Caucasian origin from Russia, aged roughly 6 to 90, served as donors. A remark on this clonotype: Its antigen is not known. This sequence may be a read error, since a much larger clone differs from it by one base.

This CDR3 has 14 amino acids. A second roughly 6 to 12 cycle PCR used barcoded and J-beta primers. The authors tagged each cDNA molecule using a template-switch adaptor with 12 random nucleotides. In TCRdb, the 5' RACE reads were re-called with MiXCR into one record per CDR3 protein. The sample includes around 850,000 distinct CDR3 sequences, approximately 35% of them seen just once. The sample was blood. The clonotype comes from a man aged 18 to 30 in good health. The chain has TRBV21-1 and TRBJ2-5. TRBV21-1 is annotated as a pseudogene. The CDR3 is CASSTQKYQGTQYF. CDR3 bases: TGTGCCAGCAGCACCCAAAAGTACCAAGGGACCCAGTACTTC.